This paragraph covers one TCR beta chain sequence. Using 10%, 30% or 50% RNA, naive CD8 libraries were derived from around 20,000 to 1,000,000 sorted cells. A CD8+CD4-CCR7+CD45RA+ phenotype served as the sorting definition for naive CD8 T cells. Each CDR3 protein gets one entry after TCRdb re-called the PCR reads with MiXCR. The table lists about 640,000 distinct CDR3 sequences, 15% to 20% of them singletons. J lost 0 bases, V lost 4 bases, and 9 bases had no gene match. There are 17 residues in the CDR3. Germline CDR1 and CDR2: SEHNR and FQNEAQ (reference sequence). The data were taken from a study of molecular identifiers for immune sequencing clone quantification.

The specimen sequenced was naive CD8+ T cells from blood, with Jurkat cell RNA spiked in. Subset reported: FACS-sorted CD8+CD4-CCR7+CD45RA+ naive T cells. The chain employs TRBV7-9 and TRBJ1-3; 7 positions match TRBD1. The receptor comes from a human donor in good health. Some libraries in this study had Jurkat cell RNA spiked in. CDR3 DNA: TGTGCCAGCAGCTCTCCGACAGGGCTTGACTCTGGAAACACCATATATTTT. As protein: CASSSPTGLDSGNTIYF.